Following are 30 T cell receptor beta chains from one sample sequenced in a study of T cell responses to AZD1222 COVID-19 vaccine. Sequencing was performed with immunoSEQ multiplex PCR; in TCRdb, only in-frame clones are kept and a portion is missing. In the table there are roughly 150,000 clones, around 88% of which are singletons. The specimen comprised peripheral blood, sampled 28 days after the second AZD1222 dose. All receptors come from an adult who received the AZD1222 COVID-19 vaccine.

This clone has a handful of counts. J is TRBJ2-1 and V is TRBV3-1 (or the pseudogene TRBV3-2); TRBD2 agrees at 13 bases. V trimming: 0 bases; J trimming: 5 bases; junction bases outside the gene matches: 4. The CDR3 has 17 amino acids. Germline V lookup: CDR1 LGHDT, CDR2 YNNKEL (reference sequence). CDR3 region: CASSQDSGLAGDNEQFF. In DNA form, the CDR3 reads TGTGCCAGCAGCCAAGATAGCGGACTAGCGGGGGACAATGAGCAGTTCTTC.

The gene calls are TRBV5-4 and TRBJ1-1; maybe TRBD1 (6 bases). The ends were cut back, 2 bases at V and 1 base at J, with 9 bases in the middle. The CDR3 spans 14 residues. Germline assignment: CDR1 SGHNT and CDR2 YYREEE (reference sequence). CDR3 sequence: CASSLSTGNTEAFF. The CDR3 DNA reads as TGTGCCAGCAGCTTATCGACAGGGAACACTGAAGCTTTCTTT.

The chain recombines TRBV7-6 with TRBJ2-1, with D perhaps given as TRBD1 or TRBD2 (5 bases each). CDR1 and CDR2 from the germline V gene are SGHVS and FNYEAQ. This CDR3 region has 17 residues. Trimming pared 4 bases from V and 2 bases from J, leaving 18 bases between. The CDR3 DNA reads TGTGCCAGCAGCTATCTTGGGGCAAGCGGCACCTACAATGAGCAGTTCTTC. It encodes CASSYLGASGTYNEQFF.

This clone has only a few counts. The gene calls are TRBV10-1 and TRBJ2-7; TRBD1 matches at 7 bases. Germline V gives CDR1 WNHNN, CDR2 SYGVQD (reference sequence). V lost 4 bases, J lost 2 bases, and 2 bases stayed unmatched. The CDR3 sequence is 13 residues long. The CDR3 region is CASSAGTAYEQYF. The CDR3 DNA reads as TGCGCCAGCAGTGCCGGGACAGCCTACGAGCAGTACTTC.

A remark on this clone: At one boundary the junction diverges from the germline segment, which might be a read error. This chain connects TRBV6-1 to TRBJ2-7, with D perhaps given as TRBD1 or TRBD2 (6 bases each). The CDR3 is 11 amino acids. Per the germline V gene, CDR1 is MNHNS and CDR2 is SASEGT. CDR3 DNA: TGTGCCAGCAGTGAAGCGGTTGGGGGGCACTTC. This sequence encodes CASSEAVGGHF.

The V call is TRBV5-1, the J call TRBJ1-4, with TRBD1 identical over 7 bases. Germline V CDR1 and CDR2: SGHRS, YFSETQ. CDR3 length: 16 residues. Trimming took 4 bases from V and 4 from J; bases not matched to a gene: 10. CDR3 in DNA: TGCGCCAGCAGCGTAGGGACAGATTTCTTTAATGAAAAACTGTTTTTT. Translating gives CASSVGTDFFNEKLFF.

V is TRBV6-1 and J is TRBJ2-7; D not certain. Germline loops: CDR1 MNHNS, CDR2 SASEGT. CDR3 length: 14 residues. Trimming shortened V by 2 bases and J by 3 bases, and 11 bases separated the two germline ends. CDR3 nucleotides: TGTGCCAGCAGTGAACGATGGGTTAGCTACGAGCAGTACTTC. Its protein product is CASSERWVSYEQYF.

The V gene is TRBV18, the J gene TRBJ1-1; D not certain. Between the trimmed V and J ends, which lost 0 bases and 0 bases, there was a span of 8 bases. The CDR3 loop spans 15 amino acids. Germline V gene lookup returns CDR1 KGHSH and CDR2 LQKENI. The CDR3 nucleotides read TGTGCCAGCTCACCACCTGGGGTCATGAACACTGAAGCTTTCTTT. Protein: CASSPPGVMNTEAFF.

This sequence joins TRBV2 and TRBJ2-1, with a weak D call TRBD1 (5 bases). Per the germline V gene, CDR1 is SNHLY and CDR2 is FYNNEI. Trimming removed 1 base from V and 15 bases from J, with 13 bases in between. The CDR3 covers 12 residues. The CDR3, as DNA: TGTGCCAGCAGTGAAGAGGGGTGGGCTACGTTCTTC. Translating it yields CASSEEGWATFF.

V and J are TRBV5-1 and TRBJ2-7; 7 positions match TRBD1. This CDR3 contains 14 residues. CDR1 SGHRS and CDR2 YFSETQ come from the germline V gene. The J segment lost 2 bases and the V segment lost 3 bases, leaving 5 bases of the junction unmatched. The CDR3 region is CASSSWTGPYEQYF. The DNA of the CDR3 is TGCGCCAGCAGCTCGTGGACAGGTCCCTACGAGCAGTACTTC.

This chain uses TRBV19 with TRBJ2-5; TRBD2 agrees at 8 bases. Looked up from germline, CDR1 is LNHDA and CDR2 is SQIVND (reference sequence). The ends lost 2 bases at V and 7 bases at J; junction bases unmatched: 0. The CDR3 consists of 12 residues. CDR3 sequence reads: CASSILAGTQYF. The CDR3 DNA reads as TGTGCCAGTAGTATACTAGCGGGGACCCAGTACTTC.

This rearrangement joins TRBV18 to TRBJ1-5; D call uncertain. Between the trimmed V and J ends, which lost 3 bases and 3 bases, there was a span of 15 bases. The CDR3 loop spans 16 amino acids. The germline V gene has CDR1 KGHSH and CDR2 LQKENI. Here the CDR3 reads CASSPADLPTNQPQHF. The CDR3 DNA sequence: TGTGCCAGCTCACCCGCGGACCTACCAACCAATCAGCCCCAGCATTTT.

This chain joins TRBV12-3 or TRBV12-4 and TRBJ1-2; TRBD1 is a possible D gene (6 bases). Trimming removed 6 bases from V and 8 bases from J, with 16 bases in between. The CDR3 runs 13 residues. CDR3 amino acids: CASSQTGLGGYTF. In DNA form, the CDR3 reads TGTGCCAGCAGCCAAACAGGGTTAGGGGGCTACACCTTC.

The rearrangement joins TRBV10-3 to TRBJ1-1; D might be TRBD1 (5 bases). The V gene lost 3 bases and the J gene lost 2 bases, with 10 bases spanning the gap. CDR1 is ENHRY, CDR2 SYGVKD, per germline. CDR3 size: 14 residues. The CDR3 nucleotides read TGTGCCATCAGTGAAGGGGCAGCCAACACTGAAGCTTTCTTT. Its protein product is CAISEGAANTEAFF.

V is TRBV6-5 and J is TRBJ1-2; D might be TRBD1 (5 bases). CDR3 length: 13 residues. V was cut by 6 bases and J by 3 bases, with 11 bases left in between. Germline values: CDR1 MNHEY, CDR2 SVGAGI. The CDR3 loop reads CASRKDKYYGYTF. CDR3 DNA: TGTGCCAGCAGGAAGGACAAGTACTATGGCTACACCTTC.

This clone was found once. As DNA, the CDR3 is TGTGCCAGCAGCCAAGGGACGGGTGGCTACACCTTC. It translates to CASSQGTGGYTF. The chain recombines TRBV3-1 (or the pseudogene TRBV3-2) with TRBJ1-2; D remains unclear. This CDR3 has 12 amino acids. V was shortened by 1 base and J by 7 bases, with 7 bases between the two germline ends. Germline V gives CDR1 LGHDT, CDR2 YNNKEL (reference sequence).

The V call is TRBV25-1, the J call TRBJ2-3, with TRBD2 identical over 7 bases. CDR3 length equals 15 residues. After removal of 4 bases from V and 10 bases from J, the junction contained 14 bases not matched to a gene. Germline V CDR1 and CDR2: MGHDK, SYGVNS. The CDR3 sequence: CASSASAGWGGAQYF. CDR3 sequence (DNA): TGTGCCAGCAGTGCCTCCGCGGGCTGGGGAGGGGCGCAGTATTTT.

The CDR3 nucleotides are TGTGCCAGCAGTGCCCAAAGAGGCGGGGGACTCTATGGCTACACCTTC. It encodes CASSAQRGGGLYGYTF. The genes are TRBV6-4 and TRBJ1-2; perhaps TRBD1 as D (5 bases). The germline gives CDR1 MRHNA, CDR2 SNTAGT. V was pared by 4 bases and J by 4 bases, with 19 bases between. The CDR3 has 16 amino acids.

The chain joins TRBV12-3 or TRBV12-4 to TRBJ2-7, with 10 bases that match TRBD1. The trim removed 6 bases at V and 3 bases at J, leaving 2 bases unmatched. The CDR3 sequence is 13 residues long. CDR3 in amino acids: CASRDRGSYEQYF. In DNA form, the CDR3 reads TGTGCCAGCAGGGACAGGGGGAGCTACGAGCAGTACTTC.

The J gene is TRBJ2-3, the V gene TRBV12-5; the match to TRBD2 covers 9 bases. Germline loops: CDR1 LGHNT, CDR2 FRNRAP. V lost 6 bases and J lost 0; bases outside the gene matches: 4. This CDR3 comprises 15 residues. DNA for the CDR3: TGTGCTAGTGGACCCGGGACTAGCAGCACAGATACGCAGTATTTT. Amino acids: CASGPGTSSTDTQYF.

This sequence joins TRBV29-1 and TRBJ1-1; D unresolved. The CDR3 runs to 11 residues. Trimming pared 2 bases from V and 6 bases from J, leaving 7 bases between. Germline values: CDR1 SQVTM, CDR2 ANQGSEA. This chain's CDR3 is CSVESWAEAFF. The CDR3 bases are TGCAGCGTTGAAAGTTGGGCTGAAGCTTTCTTT. Supplemented by reference TRBV29-1 and TRBJ1-1, the full variable domain reads SAVISQKPSRDICQRGTSLTIQCQVDSQVTMMFWYRQQPGQSLTLIATANQGSEATYESGFVIDKFPISRPNLTFSTLTVSNMSPEDSSIYLCSVESWAEAFFGQGTRLTVV.

This clone was seen a single time. This rearrangement joins TRBV7-8 to TRBJ2-5, with 10 bases that match TRBD1. With V trimmed by 5 bases and J by 4 bases, 1 base remained unmatched. Germline values: CDR1 SGHVS, CDR2 FQNEAQ. The CDR3 is made up of 13 amino acids. The CDR3 region is CASSRTGGETQYF. In nucleotides, the CDR3 is TGTGCCAGCAGCCGGACAGGGGGAGAGACCCAGTACTTC.

The chain is built from TRBV7-2 and TRBJ2-7; D may be TRBD1 or TRBD2 (6 bases each). Germline lookup yields CDR1 SGHTA and CDR2 FQGNSA. V was pared by 5 bases and J by 7 bases, with 27 bases between. This CDR3 has 17 residues. The CDR3 here is CASSPRGRNSLLGEQYF. DNA of the CDR3: TGTGCCAGCAGCCCCCGGGGGCGGAACTCCCTTCTGGGGGAGCAGTACTTC.

This chain uses TRBV29-1 with TRBJ2-7; D is undetermined. In germline, CDR1 is SQVTM, CDR2 ANQGSEA. CDR3 length equals 11 residues. V dropped 4 bases and J dropped 3 bases, with 7 bases sitting between them. The CDR3 is CSVGSGYEQYF. The CDR3 DNA sequence: TGCAGCGTTGGCAGTGGCTACGAGCAGTACTTC.

About this clone itself: Other DNA sequences in the sample encode the same CDR3. V usage is TRBV27 and J usage is TRBJ1-1; D is undetermined. Trimming removed 3 bases at V and 0 bases at J, with 8 bases between. This CDR3 is 14 amino acids long. CDR1 and CDR2 (germline): MNHEY, SMNVEV (reference sequence). CDR3 loop: CASSFGQMNTEAFF. The CDR3, as DNA: TGTGCCAGCAGTTTTGGGCAGATGAACACTGAAGCTTTCTTT.

This clone was seen more than once but under ten times. This chain uses TRBV6-5 with TRBJ2-1, with D uncertain. V was clipped by 1 base and J by 10 bases, with 17 bases between them. This CDR3 contains 15 residues. The germline V gene encodes CDR1 MNHEY and CDR2 SVGAGI. CDR3 nucleotide sequence: TGTGCCAGCAGTTACTGGGTCGACGTAGCCGCAGAGCAGTTCTTC. This codes for CASSYWVDVAAEQFF.

The chain is built from TRBV3-1 (or the pseudogene TRBV3-2) and TRBJ2-2; unclear D gene. Germline CDR1 LGHDT, CDR2 YNNKEL (reference sequence). The CDR3 is made up of 11 amino acids. V was shortened by 4 bases and J by 11 bases, with 8 bases between the two germline ends. The CDR3 loop is CASSLELELFF. CDR3 DNA: TGTGCCAGCAGCCTAGAACTCGAGCTGTTTTTT.

This clone was counted only a few times. This sequence joins TRBV18 and TRBJ1-1; 9 bases are shared with TRBD1. Germline CDR1 is KGHSH and CDR2 is LQKENI. Trimming removed 4 bases from V and 6 bases from J; junction bases left unmatched: 3. This CDR3 has 13 amino acids. The DNA of the CDR3 is TGTGCCAGCTCACTGGACAGGGGATCTGAAGCTTTCTTT. Protein: CASSLDRGSEAFF. Looking up the rest from reference TRBV18 and TRBJ1-1 gives the full variable domain: NAGVMQNPRHLVRRRGQEARLRCSPMKGHSHVYWYRQLPEEGLKFMVYLQKENIIDESGMPKERFSAEFPKEGPSILRIQQVVRGDSAAYFCASSLDRGSEAFFGQGTRLTVV.

This clone was counted only a few times. The chain has TRBV5-4 and TRBJ1-2; a weak D match, TRBD1 (6 bases). Trimming left V 1 base short and J 1 base short, with 8 bases between. There are 14 residues in the CDR3. The V gene's germline CDR1 is SGHNT and CDR2 YYREEE (reference sequence). CDR3 nucleotide sequence: TGTGCCAGCAGCTTGACAGGGTTTAACTATGGCTACACCTTC. Its translation is CASSLTGFNYGYTF.

The V gene is TRBV6-2 or TRBV6-3, the J gene TRBJ1-2; D gene unclear. Germline V lookup: CDR1 MNHEY, CDR2 SVGEGT. V gave up 5 bases and J gave up 2 bases, with 21 bases separating them. The CDR3 is 17 residues long. CDR3 sequence reads: CASSQSLGMNANYGYTF. The CDR3 DNA is TGTGCCAGCAGTCAATCTCTGGGCATGAACGCAAACTATGGCTACACCTTC.